This paragraph reports one T cell receptor beta chain. CDR3 size: 16 residues. Trimming removed 0 bases from V and 5 bases from J; junction bases left unmatched: 8. Germline V gene data show CDR1 as LGHDT and CDR2 as YNNKEL (reference sequence). This record comes from a study of blood T cell repertoires in COVID-19. Study background: Acute and convalescent COVID-19 samples came from the United States, Italy and Spain. T cells, B-cell-depleted T cells, or PBMCs provided the cDNA or gDNA that served as material.

Per the study methods: It was from reference gene primer amplification that nucleated cell counts were estimated. Using immunoSEQ multiplex PCR, the repertoire was profiled, and TCRdb retains in-frame clones only, with some absent. The V and J calls and clone size come from that table; D and trimming were worked out from the DNA. This repertoire shows tens of thousands of clones, almost 90% found once; its top ten account for 8.5%. This TCR derives from a man in his 60s with active COVID-19. The sample taken for sequencing was peripheral blood. The J gene is TRBJ1-1, the V gene TRBV3-1 (or the pseudogene TRBV3-2); 8 bases are a match to TRBD1. CDR3 nucleotides: TGTGCCAGCAGCCAAGATGATGGCAGGGGGCAAACTGAAGCTTTCTTT. Translated, it gives CASSQDDGRGQTEAFF.